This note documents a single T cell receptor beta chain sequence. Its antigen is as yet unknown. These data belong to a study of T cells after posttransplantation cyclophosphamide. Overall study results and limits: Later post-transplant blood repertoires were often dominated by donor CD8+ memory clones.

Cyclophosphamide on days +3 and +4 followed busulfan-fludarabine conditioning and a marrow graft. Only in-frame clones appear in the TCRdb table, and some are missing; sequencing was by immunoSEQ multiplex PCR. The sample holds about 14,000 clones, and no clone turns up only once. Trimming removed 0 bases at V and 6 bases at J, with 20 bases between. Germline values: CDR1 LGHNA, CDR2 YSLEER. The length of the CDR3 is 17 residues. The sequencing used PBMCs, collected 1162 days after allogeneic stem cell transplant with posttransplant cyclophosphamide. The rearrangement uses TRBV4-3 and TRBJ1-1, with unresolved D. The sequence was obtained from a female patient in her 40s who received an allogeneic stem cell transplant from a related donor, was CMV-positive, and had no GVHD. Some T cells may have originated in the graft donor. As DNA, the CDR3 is TGCGCCAGCAGCCAAGATCGGGGTCTCGATGGATTATCTGAAGCTTTCTTT. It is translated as CASSQDRGLDGLSEAFF.